The following is a T cell receptor beta chain sequence with its context. The target antigen is unknown. Sampled blood was obtained at baseline, cycle 4 day 1, and cycle 7 day 1. This specimen belongs to a study of OX40 agonist ivuxolimab in advanced cancers. Clones were sequenced by immunoSEQ multiplex PCR, and TCRdb holds only the in-frame ones, with some missing. The sample yields 65,000 to 80,000 clones, roughly 80% seen once. General study findings and limits: On average, a greater number of expanded clones characterised CD8+ T cells relative to CD4+. The CD4+ and CD8+ T cells in the blood had expanded clonally by week 6 at 0.1 to 3.0 mg/kg. Among the lowest peripheral clonal expansion occurred in 0.1-3.0 mg/kg partial responders.

This TCR derives from an adult with an advanced solid tumor such as melanoma, head and neck, liver or kidney cancer. The specimen was CD4+ or CD8+ T cells sorted from blood, collected in a trial of the OX40 agonist ivuxolimab.

CDR3 coding DNA: TGTGCCAGCAGCACCAGAGTCTCCTATGGCTACACCTTC. Translation: CASSTRVSYGYTF. The chain links TRBV5-4 to TRBJ1-2; D gene unclear. Germline V gives CDR1 SGHNT, CDR2 YYREEE (reference sequence). V lost 4 bases, J lost 4 bases, and 11 bases lay in between. The CDR3 is made up of 13 amino acids.